The 11 T cell receptor beta chains listed next were all sequenced from one sample in a study of blood T cell repertoires in COVID-19. Libraries were prepared by immunoSEQ multiplex PCR; TCRdb keeps only in-frame clonotypes and omits some of them. The sample lists 40,000 or so clones; more than 70% were seen once. Sequenced material: peripheral blood. The receptor set was obtained from a human donor in a cohort sampled during active COVID-19.

The chain recombines TRBV7-2 with TRBJ1-4; 8 bases agree with TRBD1. Germline CDR1 reads SGHTA; CDR2 reads FQGNSA. The trim removed 4 bases at V and 5 bases at J, leaving 6 bases unmatched. The CDR3 covers 15 residues. The CDR3 reads CASSSGQGQNEKLFF. The DNA for the CDR3 is TGTGCCAGCAGCTCCGGACAGGGCCAAAATGAAAAACTGTTTTTT.

The chain is built from TRBV11-2 and TRBJ1-3, with TRBD1 as a possible D gene (5 bases). There are 19 residues in the CDR3. The V end lost 1 base, the J end lost 0 bases, and 19 bases lay between the germline ends. Germline V gives CDR1 SGHAT, CDR2 FQNNGV. CDR3 residues: CASSLGYSGASSSGNTIYF. In DNA form, the CDR3 reads TGTGCCAGCAGCTTAGGCTATTCTGGGGCATCCAGCTCTGGAAACACCATATATTTT.

The chain recombines TRBV24-1 with TRBJ2-2, with a possible D match to TRBD1 (6 bases). The germline gives CDR1 KGHDR, CDR2 SFDVKD. This CDR3 spans 15 amino acids. Between the trimmed V and J ends, which lost 9 bases and 2 bases, there was a span of 15 bases. The CDR3 bases are TGTGCCACCGGCCCTAGGGGACAAAACACCGGGGAGCTGTTTTTT. Translating gives CATGPRGQNTGELFF.

V and J are TRBV15 and TRBJ1-4; 8 bases align to TRBD1. The germline V gene has CDR1 LNHNV and CDR2 YYDKDF (reference sequence). There are 18 residues in the CDR3. Trimming at V came to 1 base and at J to 2 bases, leaving 9 bases not matched to a gene. CDR3 protein: CATSRAPGQVRTNEKLFF. The DNA for the CDR3 is TGTGCCACCAGCAGAGCGCCGGGACAGGTCAGGACTAATGAAAAACTGTTTTTT.

The rearrangement uses TRBV18 and TRBJ2-7, with 9 bases identical to TRBD2. V gave up 5 bases and J gave up 4 bases; unmatched junction bases: 12. CDR1 and CDR2 (germline): KGHSH, LQKENI. The CDR3 consists of 16 residues. The CDR3 is CASSTQGVAGVYEQYF. CDR3 nucleotides: TGTGCCAGCTCAACCCAAGGGGTAGCGGGAGTATACGAGCAGTACTTC.

The gene calls are TRBV30 and TRBJ2-1, with TRBD1 matching over 12 bases. V gave up 0 bases and J gave up 8 bases; unmatched junction bases: 5. Germline-derived CDR1 and CDR2 are GTSNPN and SVGIG (reference sequence). The CDR3 covers 15 residues. Written as DNA, the CDR3 is TGTGCCTGGAGTGTGGGACAGGGGGCAAACGATGAGCAGTTCTTC. This gives the protein CAWSVGQGANDEQFF.

The rearrangement joins TRBV5-6 to TRBJ1-2; 7 bases match TRBD1. Germline V gene sequence: CDR1 SGHDT, CDR2 YYEEEE. There are 16 residues in the CDR3. V dropped 3 bases and J dropped 5; count of bases not matched to a gene: 13. This CDR3 is CASSWGQSPRLYGYTF. The CDR3 DNA reads TGTGCCAGCAGCTGGGGACAGTCTCCTAGACTTTATGGCTACACCTTC. Together with reference TRBV5-6 and TRBJ1-2, the CDR3 gives the full variable domain: DAGVTQSPTHLIKTRGQQVTLRCSPKSGHDTVSWYQQALGQGPQFIFQYYEEEERQRGNFPDRFSGHQFPNYSSELNVNALLLGDSALYLCASSWGQSPRLYGYTFGSGTRLTVV.

This clone was seen just once. V usage is TRBV25-1 and J usage is TRBJ1-2; D gene uncertain. V was cut by 10 bases and J by 1 base, with 13 bases left in between. This CDR3 is built from 13 residues. Germline CDR1 MGHDK, CDR2 SYGVNS. The CDR3 loop is CATRQRDNYGYTF. DNA of the CDR3: TGTGCCACCCGCCAGCGGGATAACTATGGCTACACCTTC.

In DNA form, the CDR3 reads TGTGCCAGCAGCTCGACAGGTCGAGGGTACGAGCAGTACTTC. Translating it yields CASSSTGRGYEQYF. V and J are TRBV9 and TRBJ2-7, with D possibly matching TRBD1 (6 bases). There are 14 residues in the CDR3. In germline, CDR1 is SGDLS, CDR2 YYNGEE. V was clipped by 4 bases and J by 4 bases, with 15 bases between them.

The rearrangement uses TRBV7-3 and TRBJ2-7; D is possibly TRBD2 (5 bases). Germline CDR1 reads SGHTA; CDR2 reads FQGTGA. The V and J ends lost 5 bases and 2 bases respectively, with 16 bases between them. The CDR3 extends over 15 amino acids. DNA for the CDR3: TGTGCCAGCAGCCGACTTGAGGGAGTAGCCTACGAGCAGTACTTC. Protein product: CASSRLEGVAYEQYF.

The CDR3 reads CASSQVVDTQYF. CDR3 DNA: TGTGCCAGCAGCCAAGTAGTAGATACGCAGTATTTT. This sequence joins TRBV3-1 (or the pseudogene TRBV3-2) and TRBJ2-3; D call uncertain. This CDR3 has 12 amino acids. Deletions cut 1 base from V and 5 bases from J, with 4 bases between. The germline V gene has CDR1 LGHDT and CDR2 YNNKEL (reference sequence).